This T cell receptor (beta chain) was identified in a study of T cells after yellow fever vaccination. Study conclusions and caveats: Overall, a small share of clonotypes was seen in both CD4 and CD8 compartments.

TCRdb reanalysed the 5' RACE reads using MiXCR and keeps one entry per CDR3 protein. The table lists about 310,000 distinct CDR3 sequences, approximately 3.9% of them singletons. This clonotype has a handful of counts. What it binds is not known. The receptor was derived from a man in his late teens or twenties who received the YFV17D yellow fever vaccine. The source was PBMCs, collected on the day of the yellow fever booster vaccination.

The CDR3 DNA follows: TGTGCCAGCAGCCCACCGTCGACGGGGACCCAGTACTTC. Protein sequence: CASSPPSTGTQYF. This chain uses TRBV7-9 with TRBJ2-5; D remains unclear. Trimming took 5 bases from V and 7 from J, leaving 14 bases between them. The CDR3 consists of 13 residues. Germline V gene lookup returns CDR1 SEHNR and CDR2 FQNEAQ (reference sequence).